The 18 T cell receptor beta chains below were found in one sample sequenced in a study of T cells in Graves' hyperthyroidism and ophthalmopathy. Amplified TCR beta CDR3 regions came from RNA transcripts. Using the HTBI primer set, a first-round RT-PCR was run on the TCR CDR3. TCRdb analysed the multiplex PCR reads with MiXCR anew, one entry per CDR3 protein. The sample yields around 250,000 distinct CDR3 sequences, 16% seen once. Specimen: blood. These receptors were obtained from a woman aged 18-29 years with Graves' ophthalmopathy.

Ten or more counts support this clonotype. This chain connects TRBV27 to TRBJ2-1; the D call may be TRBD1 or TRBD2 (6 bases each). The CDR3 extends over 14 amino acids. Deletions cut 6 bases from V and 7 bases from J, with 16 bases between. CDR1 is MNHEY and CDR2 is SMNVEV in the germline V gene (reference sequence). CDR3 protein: CASRSPGAWNEQFF. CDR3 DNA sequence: TGTGCCAGCAGATCGCCGGGGGCGTGGAATGAGCAGTTCTTC.

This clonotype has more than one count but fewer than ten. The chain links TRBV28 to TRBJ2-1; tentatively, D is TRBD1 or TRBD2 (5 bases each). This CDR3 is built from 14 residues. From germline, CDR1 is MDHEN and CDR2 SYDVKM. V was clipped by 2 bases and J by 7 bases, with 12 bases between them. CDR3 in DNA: TGTGCCAGCAGTTTACGGGGACCTTTGAATGAGCAGTTCTTC. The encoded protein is CASSLRGPLNEQFF.

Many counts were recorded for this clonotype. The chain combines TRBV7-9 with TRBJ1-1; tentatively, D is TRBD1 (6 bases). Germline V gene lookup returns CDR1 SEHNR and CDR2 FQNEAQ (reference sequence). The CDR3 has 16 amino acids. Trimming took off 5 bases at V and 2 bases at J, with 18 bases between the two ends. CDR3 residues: CASSVNGQLLNTEAFF. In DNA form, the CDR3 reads TGTGCCAGCAGCGTTAATGGACAGCTCCTTAACACTGAAGCTTTCTTT.

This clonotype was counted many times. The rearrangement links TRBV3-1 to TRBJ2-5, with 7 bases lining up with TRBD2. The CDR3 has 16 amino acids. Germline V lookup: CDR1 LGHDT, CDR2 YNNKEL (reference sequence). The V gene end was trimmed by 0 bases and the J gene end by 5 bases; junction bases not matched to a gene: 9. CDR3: CASSQDGAVGGETQYF. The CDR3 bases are TGTGCCAGCAGCCAAGATGGAGCGGTGGGAGGGGAGACCCAGTACTTC.

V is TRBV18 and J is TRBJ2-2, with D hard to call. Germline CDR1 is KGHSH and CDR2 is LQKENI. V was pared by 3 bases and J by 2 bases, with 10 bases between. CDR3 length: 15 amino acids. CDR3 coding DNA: TGTGCCAGCTCACCGATGGGCGGTAACACCGGGGAGCTGTTTTTT. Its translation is CASSPMGGNTGELFF.

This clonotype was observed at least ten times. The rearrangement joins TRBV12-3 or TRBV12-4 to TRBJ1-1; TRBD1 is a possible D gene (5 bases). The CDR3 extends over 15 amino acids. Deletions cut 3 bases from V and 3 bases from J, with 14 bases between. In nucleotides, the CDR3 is TGTGCCAGCAGTTTCATCGGGGGTGGTGACACTGAAGCTTTCTTT. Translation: CASSFIGGGDTEAFF.

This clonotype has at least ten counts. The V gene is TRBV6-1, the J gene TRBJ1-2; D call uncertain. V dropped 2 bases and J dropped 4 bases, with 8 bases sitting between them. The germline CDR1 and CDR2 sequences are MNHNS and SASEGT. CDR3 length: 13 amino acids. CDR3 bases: TGTGCCAGCAGTGAAAAGACAAGCTATGGCTACACCTTC. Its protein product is CASSEKTSYGYTF.

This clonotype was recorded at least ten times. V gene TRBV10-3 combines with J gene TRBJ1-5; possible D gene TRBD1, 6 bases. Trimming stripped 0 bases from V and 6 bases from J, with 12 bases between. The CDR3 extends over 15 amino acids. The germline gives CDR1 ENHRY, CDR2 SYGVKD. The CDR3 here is CAISESGLGGQPQHF. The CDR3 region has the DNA TGTGCCATCAGTGAGTCGGGGCTAGGGGGTCAGCCCCAGCATTTT.

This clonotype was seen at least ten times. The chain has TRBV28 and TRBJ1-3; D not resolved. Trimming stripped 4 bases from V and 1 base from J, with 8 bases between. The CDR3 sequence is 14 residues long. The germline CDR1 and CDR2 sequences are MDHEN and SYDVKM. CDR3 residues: CASSSIRSGNTIYF. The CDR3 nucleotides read TGTGCCAGCAGTTCAATTCGTTCTGGAAACACCATATATTTT.

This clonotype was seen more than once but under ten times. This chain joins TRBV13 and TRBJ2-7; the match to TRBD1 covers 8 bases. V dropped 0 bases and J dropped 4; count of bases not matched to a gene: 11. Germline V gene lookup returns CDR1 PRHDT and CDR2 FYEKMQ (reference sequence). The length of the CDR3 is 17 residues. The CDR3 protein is CASSLGDQDRGRYEQYF. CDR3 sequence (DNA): TGTGCCAGCAGCTTAGGGGACCAAGACAGGGGCAGGTACGAGCAGTACTTC.

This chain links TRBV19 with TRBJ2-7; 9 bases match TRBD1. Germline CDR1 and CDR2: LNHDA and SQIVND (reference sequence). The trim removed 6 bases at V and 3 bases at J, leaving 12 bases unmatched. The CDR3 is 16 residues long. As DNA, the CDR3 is TGTGCCAGTAGCCGGGGAGCCGGGACAGGGAACTACGAGCAGTACTTC. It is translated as CASSRGAGTGNYEQYF.

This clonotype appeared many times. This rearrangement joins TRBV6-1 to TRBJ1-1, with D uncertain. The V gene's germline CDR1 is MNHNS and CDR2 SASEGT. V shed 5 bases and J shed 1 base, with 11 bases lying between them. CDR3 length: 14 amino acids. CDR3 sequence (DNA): TGTGCCAGCAGTTATACGGACCGGAACACTGAAGCTTTCTTT. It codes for CASSYTDRNTEAFF.

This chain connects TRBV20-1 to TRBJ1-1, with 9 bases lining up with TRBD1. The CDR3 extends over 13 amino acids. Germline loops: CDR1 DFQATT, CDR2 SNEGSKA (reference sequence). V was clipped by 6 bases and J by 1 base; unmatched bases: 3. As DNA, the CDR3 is TGCAGTGCACAGGGGGCAGGGAACACTGAAGCTTTCTTT. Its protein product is CSAQGAGNTEAFF.

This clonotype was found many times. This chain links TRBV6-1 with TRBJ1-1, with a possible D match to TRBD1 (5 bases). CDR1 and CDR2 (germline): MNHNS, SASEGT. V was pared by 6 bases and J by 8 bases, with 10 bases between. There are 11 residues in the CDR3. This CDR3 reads CASRKGIEAFF. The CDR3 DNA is TGTGCCAGCAGAAAGGGGATAGAAGCTTTCTTT.

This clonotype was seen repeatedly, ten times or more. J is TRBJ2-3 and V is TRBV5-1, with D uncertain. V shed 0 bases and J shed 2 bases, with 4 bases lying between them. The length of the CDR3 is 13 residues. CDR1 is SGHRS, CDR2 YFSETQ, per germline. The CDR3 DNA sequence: TGCGCCAGCAGCTTGGATATCACAGATACGCAGTATTTT. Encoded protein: CASSLDITDTQYF.

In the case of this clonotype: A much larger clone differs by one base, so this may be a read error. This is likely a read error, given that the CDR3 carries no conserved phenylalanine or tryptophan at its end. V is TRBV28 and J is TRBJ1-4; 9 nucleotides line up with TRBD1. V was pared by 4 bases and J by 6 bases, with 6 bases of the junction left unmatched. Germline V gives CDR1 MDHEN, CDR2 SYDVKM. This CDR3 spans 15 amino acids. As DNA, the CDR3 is TGTGCCAGCAGTTCCGGGACAGGGCTTTATGAAAAACTGTTTTCT. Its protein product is CASSSGTGLYEKLFS.

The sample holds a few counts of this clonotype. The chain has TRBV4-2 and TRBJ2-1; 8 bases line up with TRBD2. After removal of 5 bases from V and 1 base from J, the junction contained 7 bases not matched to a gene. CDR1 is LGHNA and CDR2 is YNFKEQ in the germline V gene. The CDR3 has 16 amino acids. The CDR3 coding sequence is TGTGCCAGCAGCTCCTTAGCGGGGACGTCCTACAATGAGCAGTTCTTC. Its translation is CASSSLAGTSYNEQFF.

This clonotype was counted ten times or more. The CDR3 DNA reads TGTGCCAGCAGCACCGGACGGGAGCAGTACTTC. Translated, it gives CASSTGREQYF. The gene calls are TRBV5-6 and TRBJ2-7; unclear D gene. The length of the CDR3 is 11 residues. V was pared by 4 bases and J by 7 bases, with 9 bases between. CDR1 is SGHDT, CDR2 YYEEEE, per germline.